This T cell receptor (beta chain) was captured in a study of graft-versus-host responses after intestinal transplantation. TCRdb's copy holds only in-frame clones and misses some; the assay was immunoSEQ multiplex PCR. The sample lists around 100,000 clones, roughly 93% occurring once. The CDR3 covers 13 residues. V gave up 3 bases and J gave up 4 bases, with 9 bases separating them. The germline V gene has CDR1 SEHNR and CDR2 FQNEAQ (reference sequence). Concerning this clone itself: Its specificity is not known.

The material sequenced was unstimulated CD8+ T cells sorted from spleen or lymph node cells, taken before transplant. V and J are TRBV7-9 and TRBJ1-2; D uncertain. This TCR came from a human donor who was the organ donor for an intestinal transplant. The CDR3 nucleotides are TGTGCCAGCAGCTTCGACCTCCTCTATGGCTACACCTTC. Encoded protein: CASSFDLLYGYTF.